This T cell receptor (beta chain) is from a study of CD8+CD57+ T cells in acquired aplastic anemia. On the study more broadly: Roughly 3.1 ug was the average amount of DNA from sorted CD4+ and CD8+ cells. Healthy donors averaged approximately 9.8 million reads for CD4+ cells.

From germline, CDR1 is LNHDA and CDR2 SQIVND (reference sequence). V was trimmed by 5 bases and J by 2 bases, leaving 17 bases between them. The CDR3 extends over 16 amino acids. The study, taken as a whole, reports: Sharing between patients and controls was observed for twenty-nine CD8+ CDR3 sequences. Statistical testing detected no significant gap in CD8+ Simpson's diversity between patients and controls.

Genomic DNA acted as the template from which TCR beta VDJ combination and CDR3 sequence profiling were carried out. TCRdb called the reads again in MiXCR, with one record for every CDR3 protein. The sample gives 100,000 to 150,000 distinct CDR3 sequences, around two fifths of which show up once; roughly 8.4% is in the top ten. Of note for this clonotype: Antigen unknown.

The TCR was taken from a human donor in good health, serving as a control. The genes are TRBV19 and TRBJ2-3; the D gene is possibly TRBD2 (5 bases). The source material was sorted CD4+, CD8+, or CD8+CD57+ T cells (not recorded which) from PBMCs. As DNA, the CDR3 is TGTGCCAGTAGTGTTCAACCGGGAACTGACACAGATACGCAGTATTTT. This translates into CASSVQPGTDTDTQYF.